This T cell receptor (beta chain) was recorded in a study of blood T cell repertoires in COVID-19. Sequencing used immunoSEQ multiplex PCR; TCRdb keeps in-frame clones, though not all of them. The table includes a few hundred thousand clones, approximately 86% detected once. Cohort assignment relied on participant-reported clinical history. Germline CDR1 MDHEN, CDR2 SYDVKM. V was shortened by 4 bases and J by 7 bases, with 17 bases between the two germline ends. The CDR3 is 16 residues long. The V and J genes are TRBV28 and TRBJ1-6; D unclear. Sample: PBMCs or T cells enriched from blood (not recorded which). This TCR was recovered from a woman aged 40 to 50 with acute COVID-19. CDR3 nucleotides: TGTGCCAGCAGTTCCACTCAAATCGCCCTGAATTCACCCCTCCACTTT. Protein product: CASSSTQIALNSPLHF.